This T cell receptor beta chain is from a study of blood T cell repertoires in COVID-19. About the study: The origin of the acute and convalescent COVID-19 samples was the United States, Italy and Spain. Sample material is recorded as cDNA or gDNA derived from T cells, B-cell-depleted T cells, or PBMCs.

Study processing details: How many nucleated cells were present was estimated from reference gene primer amplification. Using immunoSEQ multiplex PCR, the repertoire was profiled, and TCRdb retains in-frame clones only, with some absent. V, J and clone size derive from that table, while D and trimming were established from the DNA sequence. This sample carries about 250,000 clones, around 83% of them seen once, and the ten largest clones take more than 7%. CDR3 length: 14 amino acids. The germline CDR1 and CDR2 sequences are SGHNT and YYREEE (reference sequence). Germline trimming cut 6 bases from V and 6 bases from J; bases unmatched to any gene: 8.

The chain employs TRBV5-4 and TRBJ2-2; the match to TRBD1 covers 7 bases. This TCR derives from a man older than 75 with acute or convalescent COVID-19. Sequenced sample: peripheral blood. The CDR3 spells CASTSDRRAGELFF. DNA for the CDR3: TGTGCCAGCACTTCGGACAGGCGTGCCGGGGAGCTGTTTTTT.